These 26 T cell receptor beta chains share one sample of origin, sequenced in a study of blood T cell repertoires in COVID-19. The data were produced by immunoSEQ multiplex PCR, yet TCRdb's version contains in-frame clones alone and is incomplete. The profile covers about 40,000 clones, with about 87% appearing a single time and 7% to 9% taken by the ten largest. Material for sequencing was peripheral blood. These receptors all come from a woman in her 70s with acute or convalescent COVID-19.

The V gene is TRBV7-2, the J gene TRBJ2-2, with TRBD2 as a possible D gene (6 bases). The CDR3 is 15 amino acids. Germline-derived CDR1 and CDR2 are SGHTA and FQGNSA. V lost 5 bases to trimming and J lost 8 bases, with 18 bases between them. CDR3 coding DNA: TGTGCCAGCAGCCGCCTAGCGACGGGGCTGGGGGAGCTGTTTTTT. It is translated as CASSRLATGLGELFF.

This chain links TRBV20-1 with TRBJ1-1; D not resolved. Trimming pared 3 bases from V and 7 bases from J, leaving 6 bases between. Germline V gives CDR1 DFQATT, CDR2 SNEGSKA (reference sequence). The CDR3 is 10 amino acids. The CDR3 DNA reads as TGCAGTGCTAGGCAGAATGAAGCTTTCTTT. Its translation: CSARQNEAFF.

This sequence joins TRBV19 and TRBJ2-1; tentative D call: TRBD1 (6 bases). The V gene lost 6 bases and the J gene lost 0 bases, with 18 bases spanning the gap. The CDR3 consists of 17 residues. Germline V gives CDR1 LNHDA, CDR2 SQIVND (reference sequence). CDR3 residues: CASRDRHYVSSYNEQFF. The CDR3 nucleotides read TGTGCCAGTAGGGACAGACACTACGTTAGCTCCTACAATGAGCAGTTCTTC.

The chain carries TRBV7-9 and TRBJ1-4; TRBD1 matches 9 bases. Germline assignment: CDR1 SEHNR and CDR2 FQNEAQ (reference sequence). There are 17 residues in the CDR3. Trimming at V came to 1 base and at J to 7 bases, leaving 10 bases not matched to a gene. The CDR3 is CASSLGTGVGKAEKLFF. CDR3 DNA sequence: TGTGCCAGCAGCTTAGGGACAGGGGTTGGTAAGGCTGAAAAACTGTTTTTT.

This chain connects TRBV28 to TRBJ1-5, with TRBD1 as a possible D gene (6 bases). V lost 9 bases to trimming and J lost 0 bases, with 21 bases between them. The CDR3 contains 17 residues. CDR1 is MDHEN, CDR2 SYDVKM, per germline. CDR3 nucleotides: TGTGCCAGTTGGGATGCGACAGGTTCCTATAGCAATCAGCCCCAGCATTTT. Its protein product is CASWDATGSYSNQPQHF.

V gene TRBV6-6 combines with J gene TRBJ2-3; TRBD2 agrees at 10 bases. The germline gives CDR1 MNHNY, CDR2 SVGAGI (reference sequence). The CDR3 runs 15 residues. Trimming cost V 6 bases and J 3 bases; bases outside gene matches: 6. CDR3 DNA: TGTGCCAGCAGGCCTAGCGGGAGTATTACAGATACGCAGTATTTT. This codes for CASRPSGSITDTQYF.

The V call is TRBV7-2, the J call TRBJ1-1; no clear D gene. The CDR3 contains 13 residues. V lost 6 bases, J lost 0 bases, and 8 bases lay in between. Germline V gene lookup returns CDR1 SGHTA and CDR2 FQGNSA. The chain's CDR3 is CASSSSMNTEAFF. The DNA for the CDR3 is TGTGCCAGCAGTAGTTCCATGAACACTGAAGCTTTCTTT. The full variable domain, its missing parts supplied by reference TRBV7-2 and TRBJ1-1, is GAGVSQSPSNKVTEKGKDVELRCDPISGHTALYWYRQSLGQGLEFLIYFQGNSAPDKSGLPSDRFSAERTGGSVSTLTIQRTQQEDSAVYLCASSSSMNTEAFFGQGTRLTVV.

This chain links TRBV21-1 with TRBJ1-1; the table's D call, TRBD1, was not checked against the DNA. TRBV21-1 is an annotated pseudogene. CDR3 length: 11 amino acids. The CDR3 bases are TGTGCCAGCAGTCCCTGGGGCCAAGCTTTCTTT. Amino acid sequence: CASSPWGQAFF.

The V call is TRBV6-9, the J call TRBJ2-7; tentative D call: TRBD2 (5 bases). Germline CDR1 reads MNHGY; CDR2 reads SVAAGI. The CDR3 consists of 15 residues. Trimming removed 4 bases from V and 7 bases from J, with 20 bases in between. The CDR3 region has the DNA TGTGCCAGCAGTTTGTGTAGGGAGCGTGAGGGTGAGCAGTACGTC. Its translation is CASSLCREREGEQYV.

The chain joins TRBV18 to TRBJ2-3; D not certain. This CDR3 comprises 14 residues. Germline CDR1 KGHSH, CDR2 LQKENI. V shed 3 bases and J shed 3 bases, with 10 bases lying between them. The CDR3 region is CASSPSAGTDTQYF. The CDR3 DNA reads TGTGCCAGCTCACCCTCGGCAGGAACAGATACGCAGTATTTT.

CDR3 coding DNA: TGTGCCAGCAGCAGGTTCGGACAGGGGGGAGATGAAAAACTGTTTTTT. Its translation is CASSRFGQGGDEKLFF. The chain couples TRBV21-1 to TRBJ1-4; TRBD1, the table's D call, was not compared with the DNA. TRBV21-1 is labeled a pseudogene. CDR3 length: 16 residues.

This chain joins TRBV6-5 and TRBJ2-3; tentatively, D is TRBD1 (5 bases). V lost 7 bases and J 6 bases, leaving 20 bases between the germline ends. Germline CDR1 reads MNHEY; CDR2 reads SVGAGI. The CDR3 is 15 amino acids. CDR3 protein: CASTMDILGTDTQYF. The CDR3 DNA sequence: TGTGCCAGCACCATGGACATCCTAGGAACGGATACGCAGTATTTT.

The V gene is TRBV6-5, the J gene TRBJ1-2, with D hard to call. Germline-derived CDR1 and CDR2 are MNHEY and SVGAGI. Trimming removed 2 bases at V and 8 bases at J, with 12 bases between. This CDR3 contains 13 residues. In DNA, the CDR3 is TGTGCCAGCAGTTACGGTCGTAGTGAGGGCTACACCTTC. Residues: CASSYGRSEGYTF.

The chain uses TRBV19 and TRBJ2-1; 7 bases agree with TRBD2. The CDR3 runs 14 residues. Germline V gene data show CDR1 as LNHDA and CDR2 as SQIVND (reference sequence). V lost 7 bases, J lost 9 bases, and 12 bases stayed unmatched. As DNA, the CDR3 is TGTGCCAGTAACCCAGGACTAGGGAACGGTGAGCAGTTCTTC. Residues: CASNPGLGNGEQFF.

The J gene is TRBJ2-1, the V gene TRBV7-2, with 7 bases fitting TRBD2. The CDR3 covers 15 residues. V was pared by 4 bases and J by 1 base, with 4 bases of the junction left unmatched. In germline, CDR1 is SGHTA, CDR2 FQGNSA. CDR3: CASSWQAGSYNEQFF. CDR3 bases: TGTGCCAGCAGCTGGCAAGCGGGATCCTACAATGAGCAGTTCTTC.

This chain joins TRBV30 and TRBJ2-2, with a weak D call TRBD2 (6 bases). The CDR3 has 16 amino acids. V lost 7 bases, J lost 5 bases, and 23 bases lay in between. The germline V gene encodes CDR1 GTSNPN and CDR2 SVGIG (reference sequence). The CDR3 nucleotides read TGTGCCTCGATCGTAGGGGCTAGCGAGATGACCGGGGAGCTGTTTTTT. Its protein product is CASIVGASEMTGELFF.

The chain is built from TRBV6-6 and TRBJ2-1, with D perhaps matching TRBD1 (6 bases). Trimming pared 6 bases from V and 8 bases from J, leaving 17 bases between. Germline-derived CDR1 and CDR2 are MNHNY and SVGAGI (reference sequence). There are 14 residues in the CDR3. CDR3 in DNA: TGTGCCAGCAGACTAACAGGGAGAAGGGATGAGCAGTTCTTC. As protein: CASRLTGRRDEQFF.

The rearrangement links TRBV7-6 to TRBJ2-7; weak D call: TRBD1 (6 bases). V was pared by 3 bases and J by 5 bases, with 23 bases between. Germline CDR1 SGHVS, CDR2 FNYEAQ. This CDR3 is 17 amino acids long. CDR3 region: CASSLNPDLQGGDEQYV. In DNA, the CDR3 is TGTGCCAGCAGCTTGAACCCGGACCTCCAAGGGGGAGACGAGCAGTACGTC.

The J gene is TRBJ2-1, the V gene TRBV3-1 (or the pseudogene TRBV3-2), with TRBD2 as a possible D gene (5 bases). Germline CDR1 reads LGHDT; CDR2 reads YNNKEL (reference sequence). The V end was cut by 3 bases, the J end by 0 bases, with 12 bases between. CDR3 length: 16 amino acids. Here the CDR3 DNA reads TGTGCCAGCAGCCATCTGACTATAAGCTCCTACAATGAGCAGTTCTTC. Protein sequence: CASSHLTISSYNEQFF.

The CDR3 DNA sequence: TGTGCCAGCAGTTTAGGGCCGGCCGCCCAAGAGACCCAGTACTTC. Protein: CASSLGPAAQETQYF. V usage is TRBV27 and J usage is TRBJ2-5; D not resolved. Germline assignment: CDR1 MNHEY and CDR2 SMNVEV (reference sequence). The CDR3 consists of 15 residues. The V end was cut by 2 bases, the J end by 1 base, with 11 bases between.

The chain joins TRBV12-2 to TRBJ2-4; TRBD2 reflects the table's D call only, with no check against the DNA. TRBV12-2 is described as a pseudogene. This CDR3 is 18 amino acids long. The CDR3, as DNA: TGTGCAAGTCGCTTAGGTCTTAGCGGGGACTTAGCCAAAAACATTCAGTACTTC. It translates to CASRLGLSGDLAKNIQYF.

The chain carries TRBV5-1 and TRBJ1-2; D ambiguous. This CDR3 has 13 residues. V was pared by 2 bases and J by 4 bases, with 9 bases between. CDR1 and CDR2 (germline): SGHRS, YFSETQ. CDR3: CASSFDHFYGYTF. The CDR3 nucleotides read TGCGCCAGCAGCTTCGATCACTTCTATGGCTACACCTTC.

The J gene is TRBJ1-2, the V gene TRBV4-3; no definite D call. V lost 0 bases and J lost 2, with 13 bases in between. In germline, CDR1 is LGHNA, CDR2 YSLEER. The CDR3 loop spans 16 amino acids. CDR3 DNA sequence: TGCGCCAGCAGCCAAGAGAGGGCCAGCATAAACTATGGCTACACCTTC. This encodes CASSQERASINYGYTF.

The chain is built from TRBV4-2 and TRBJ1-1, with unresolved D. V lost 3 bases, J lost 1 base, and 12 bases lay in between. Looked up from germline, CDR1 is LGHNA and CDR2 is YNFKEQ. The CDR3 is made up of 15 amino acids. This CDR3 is CASSQPLASNTEAFF. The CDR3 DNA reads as TGTGCCAGCAGCCAGCCTCTGGCCTCGAACACTGAAGCTTTCTTT.

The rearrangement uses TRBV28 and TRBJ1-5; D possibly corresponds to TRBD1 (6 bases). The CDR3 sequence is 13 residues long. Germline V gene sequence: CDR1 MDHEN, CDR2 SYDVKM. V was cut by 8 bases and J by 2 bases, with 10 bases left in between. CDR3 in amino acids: CASLGARNQPQHF. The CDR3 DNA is TGTGCCAGCTTGGGGGCACGCAATCAGCCCCAGCATTTT.

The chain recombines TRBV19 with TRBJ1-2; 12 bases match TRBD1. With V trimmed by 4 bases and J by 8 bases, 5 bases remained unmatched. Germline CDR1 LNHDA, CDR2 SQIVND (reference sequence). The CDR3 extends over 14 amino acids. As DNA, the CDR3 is TGTGCCAGTAGTACGGGACAGGGGGCGAAAGGCTACACCTTC. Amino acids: CASSTGQGAKGYTF. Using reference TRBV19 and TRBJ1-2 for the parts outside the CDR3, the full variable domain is DGGITQSPKYLFRKEGQNVTLSCEQNLNHDAMYWYRQDPGQGLRLIYYSQIVNDFQKGDIAEGYSVSREKKESFPLTVTSAQKNPTAFYLCASSTGQGAKGYTFGSGTRLTVV.